A selection of T cell receptor beta chains follows, all from one sample in a study of cytomegalovirus exposure and HLA in healthy donors. The data were produced by immunoSEQ multiplex PCR, yet TCRdb's version contains in-frame clones alone and is incomplete. Among about 65,000 clones listed, 62% were seen once. Source material: PBMCs. Receptors were obtained from a man aged 25-45 years in good health and CMV-seronegative. Both conserved end residues are part of each CDR3.

V | CDR3
TRBV29-1 | CSDLDRDEGYTF
TRBV30 | CAWSTANEQYF
TRBV5-4 | CASSLGPRAQQETQYF
TRBV25-1 | CASSEFSKRGIRTDTQYF
TRBV6-1 | CASSEARGFYGYTF
TRBV6-6 | CASSQKDTQYF
TRBV7-8 | CASSYSGTEGYTF
TRBV13 | CASYIAGRDTQYF
TRBV7-9 | CASSFRQGRRNTEAFF
TRBV6-5 | CASSYSAPNYGYTF
TRBV7-2 | CASSHRHEEQFF
TRBV11-2 | CASSPRDFKSPLHF
TRBV5-6 | CASSLIPAQGNWYNSPLHF
TRBV12-5 | CASARGGRTQPQHF
TRBV7-2 | CASSKLAGTTDTQYF
TRBV7-2 | CASTLSGVNNQPQHF
TRBV7-2 | CASSSGLQGEAFF
TRBV4-1 | CASSPRTGGYNQPQHF
TRBV28 | CASPLGGQAQDEQFF
TRBV29-1 | CSVEGGGGGDTQYF
TRBV13 | CASSLLQVREQYF
TRBV6-1 | CVLWDRGYTF
TRBV30 | CAWSVQDVQYF